This T cell receptor (beta chain) appears in the sequencing data of a study of T cell repertoires in cytomegalovirus infection. Whole-study context: Public signatures in TCR beta pointed to CMV infection and matching HLA type.

TCRdb ran MiXCR on the reads and lists one entry per CDR3 protein. The sample shows 170,000 or so distinct CDR3 sequences, about 18% of them seen only once. This clonotype has at least ten counts. CDR1 is SGHTA, CDR2 FQGNSA, per germline. The V end lost 2 bases, the J end lost 8 bases, and 10 bases lay between the germline ends. The CDR3 is made up of 13 amino acids. This TCR was recovered from a human donor in good health (CMV status not recorded). Some clones in this sample may be carry-over from other donors' samples. The J gene is TRBJ2-1, the V gene TRBV7-2; D is uncertain. The source material was CD8+ T cells from PBMCs. Written as DNA, the CDR3 is TGTGCCAGCAGCTTACGCCAGGCCCATGAGCAGTTCTTC. Translation: CASSLRQAHEQFF.